The sequence of this T cell receptor beta chain was determined in a study of quantifying T cell responses using KT2 cells. Study-level background: TCR alpha and beta constant-region primers primed reverse transcription of RNA. Under optimum conditions, T4 ligation efficiency was estimated at more than 9.5%.

Study-wide results and caveats: Very high KT2 spike-in numbers caused saturation in KT2 sequence detection.

A note on this clonotype: Its specificity is not known.

Unfractionated PBMC were spiked with known numbers of KT2 clone cells. V gave up 3 bases and J gave up 7 bases, with 17 bases separating them. This CDR3 is built from 15 residues. CDR1 SGDLS and CDR2 YYNGEE come from the germline V gene. The cDNA 3' end received a ligated oligonucleotide with a UMI. The first PCR ran approximately 4 cycles with an equimolar RC1.1 and RC1.2 beta primer mix. TCR alpha and beta chains were handled separately starting at the second PCR. Each CDR3 protein gets one entry after TCRdb re-called the UMI-ligation and nested PCR reads with MiXCR. The sample includes about 33,000 distinct CDR3 sequences, 10% to 13% of them seen just once.

The receptor comes from a human donor. The sample taken for sequencing was PBMCs spiked with cells of the T cell clone KT2. This chain connects TRBV9 to TRBJ2-1, with D possibly being TRBD2 (6 bases). The CDR3, as DNA: TGTGCCAGCAGCGCTGGGTATCGGGGGAGGAATGAGCAGTTCTTC. This gives the protein CASSAGYRGRNEQFF.